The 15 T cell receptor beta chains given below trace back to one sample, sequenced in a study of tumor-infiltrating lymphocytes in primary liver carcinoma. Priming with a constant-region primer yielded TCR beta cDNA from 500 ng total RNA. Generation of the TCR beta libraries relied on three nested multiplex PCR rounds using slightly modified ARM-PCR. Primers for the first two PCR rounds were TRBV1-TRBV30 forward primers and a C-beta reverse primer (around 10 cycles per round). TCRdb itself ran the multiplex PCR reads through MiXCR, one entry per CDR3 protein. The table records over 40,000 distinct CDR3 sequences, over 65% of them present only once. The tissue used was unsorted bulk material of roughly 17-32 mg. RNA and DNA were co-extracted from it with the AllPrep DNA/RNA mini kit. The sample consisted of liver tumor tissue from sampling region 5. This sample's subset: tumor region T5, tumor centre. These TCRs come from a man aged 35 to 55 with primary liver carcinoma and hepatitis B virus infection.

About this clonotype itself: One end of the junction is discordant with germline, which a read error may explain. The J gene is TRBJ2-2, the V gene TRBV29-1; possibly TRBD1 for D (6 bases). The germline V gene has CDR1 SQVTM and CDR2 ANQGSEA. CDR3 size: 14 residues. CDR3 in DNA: TGCGGCGTTGAGGGGGTGGCGAACACCGGGGAGCTGTTTTTT. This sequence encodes CGVEGVANTGELFF.

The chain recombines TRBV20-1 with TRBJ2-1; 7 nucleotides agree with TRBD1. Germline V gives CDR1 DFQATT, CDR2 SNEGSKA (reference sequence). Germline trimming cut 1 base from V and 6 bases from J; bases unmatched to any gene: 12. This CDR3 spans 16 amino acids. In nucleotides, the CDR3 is TGCAGTGCTAGAGGCACTACAGGGGCACTTTTCAATGAGCAGTTCTTC. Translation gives CSARGTTGALFNEQFF.

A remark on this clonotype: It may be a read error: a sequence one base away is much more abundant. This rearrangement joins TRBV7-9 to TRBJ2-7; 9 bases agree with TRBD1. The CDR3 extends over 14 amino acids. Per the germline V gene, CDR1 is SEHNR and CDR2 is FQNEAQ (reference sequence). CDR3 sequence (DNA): TGTGCCAACAGCCGGGGACAGGGTGAACACGAGCAGTACTTC. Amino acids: CANSRGQGEHEQYF.

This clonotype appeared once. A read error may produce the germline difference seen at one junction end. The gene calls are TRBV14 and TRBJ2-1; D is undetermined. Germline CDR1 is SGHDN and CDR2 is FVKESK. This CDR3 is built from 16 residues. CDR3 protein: CTSSALAGWVNNEQFF. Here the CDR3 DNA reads TGTACCAGCAGTGCCTTAGCAGGATGGGTAAACAATGAGCAGTTCTTC.

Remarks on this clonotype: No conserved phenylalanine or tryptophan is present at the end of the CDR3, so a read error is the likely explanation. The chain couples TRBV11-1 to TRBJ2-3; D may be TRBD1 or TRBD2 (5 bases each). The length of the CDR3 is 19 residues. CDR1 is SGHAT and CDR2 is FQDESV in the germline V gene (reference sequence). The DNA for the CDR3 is TGCGCCAGCAGATCTGGGGGAAGCTCTGTTGGAGCCCGCACAGATACGCAGTATCTT. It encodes CASRSGGSSVGARTDTQYL.

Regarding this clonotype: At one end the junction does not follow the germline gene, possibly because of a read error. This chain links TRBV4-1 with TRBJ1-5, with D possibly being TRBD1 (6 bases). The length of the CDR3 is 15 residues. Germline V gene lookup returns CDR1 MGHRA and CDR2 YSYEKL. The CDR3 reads CARSQGQNSNQPQHF. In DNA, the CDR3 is TGCGCCAGGAGCCAAGGACAGAATAGCAATCAGCCCCAGCATTTC.

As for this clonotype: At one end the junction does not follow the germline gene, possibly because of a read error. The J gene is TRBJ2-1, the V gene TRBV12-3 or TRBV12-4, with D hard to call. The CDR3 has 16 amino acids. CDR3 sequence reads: CASSGPRQTPPDDQFF. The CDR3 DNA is TGTGCCAGCAGTGGGCCCCGGCAGACCCCTCCGGATGACCAGTTCTTC.

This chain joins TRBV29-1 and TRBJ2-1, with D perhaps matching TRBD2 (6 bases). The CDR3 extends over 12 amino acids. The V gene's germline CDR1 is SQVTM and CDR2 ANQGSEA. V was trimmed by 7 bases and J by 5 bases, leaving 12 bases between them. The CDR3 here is CSGRLVHNEQFF. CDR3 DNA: TGCAGCGGCCGACTAGTGCACAATGAGCAGTTCTTC.

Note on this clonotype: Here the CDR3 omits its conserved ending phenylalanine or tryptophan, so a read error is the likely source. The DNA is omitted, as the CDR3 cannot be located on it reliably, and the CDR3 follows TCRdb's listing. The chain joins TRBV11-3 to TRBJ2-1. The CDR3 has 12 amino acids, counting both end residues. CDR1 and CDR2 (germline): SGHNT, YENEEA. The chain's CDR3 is CASSLSANERFI.

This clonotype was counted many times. The CDR3 region is CASSISGYTGELFF. For the CDR3, the DNA is TGTGCCAGTAGTATATCCGGGTATACCGGGGAGCTGTTTTTT. The chain has TRBV19 and TRBJ2-2; D unresolved. Trimming stripped 2 bases from V and 5 bases from J, with 9 bases between. Looked up from germline, CDR1 is LNHDA and CDR2 is SQIVND (reference sequence). CDR3 size: 14 residues.

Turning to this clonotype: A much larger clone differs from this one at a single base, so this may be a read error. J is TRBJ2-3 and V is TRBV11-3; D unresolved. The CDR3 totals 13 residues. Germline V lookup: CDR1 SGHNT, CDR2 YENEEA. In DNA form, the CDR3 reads TGTGCCAGCAGCAACAACAACACAGATACGCAGAATTTT. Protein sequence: CASSNNNTDTQNF.

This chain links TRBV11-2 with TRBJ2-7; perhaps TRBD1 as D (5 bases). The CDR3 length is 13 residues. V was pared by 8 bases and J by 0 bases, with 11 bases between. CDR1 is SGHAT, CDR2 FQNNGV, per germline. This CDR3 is CASPNRNSYEQYF. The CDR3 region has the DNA TGTGCCAGCCCTAACAGGAACTCCTACGAGCAGTACTTC.

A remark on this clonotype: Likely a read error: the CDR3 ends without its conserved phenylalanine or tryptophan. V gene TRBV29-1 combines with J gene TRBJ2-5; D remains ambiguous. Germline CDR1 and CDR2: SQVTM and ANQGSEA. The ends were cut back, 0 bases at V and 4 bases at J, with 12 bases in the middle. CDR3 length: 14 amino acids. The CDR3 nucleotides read TGCAGCGTTGAAGATGTCCGACCAGGAGAGACCCAGTACTCC. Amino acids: CSVEDVRPGETQYS.

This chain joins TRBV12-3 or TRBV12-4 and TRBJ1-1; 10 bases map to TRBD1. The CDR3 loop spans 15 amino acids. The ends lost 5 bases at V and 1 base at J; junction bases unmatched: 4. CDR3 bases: TGTGCCAGCAGTGCGGGGGACAGGGGGAACACTGAAGCTTTCTTT. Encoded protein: CASSAGDRGNTEAFF.

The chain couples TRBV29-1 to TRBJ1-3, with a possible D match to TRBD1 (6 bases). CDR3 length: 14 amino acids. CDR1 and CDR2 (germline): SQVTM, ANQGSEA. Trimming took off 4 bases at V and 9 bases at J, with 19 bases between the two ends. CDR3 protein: CSVGGGTMMGTIYF. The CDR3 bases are TGCAGCGTTGGGGGGGGGACAATGATGGGCACCATATATTTT.